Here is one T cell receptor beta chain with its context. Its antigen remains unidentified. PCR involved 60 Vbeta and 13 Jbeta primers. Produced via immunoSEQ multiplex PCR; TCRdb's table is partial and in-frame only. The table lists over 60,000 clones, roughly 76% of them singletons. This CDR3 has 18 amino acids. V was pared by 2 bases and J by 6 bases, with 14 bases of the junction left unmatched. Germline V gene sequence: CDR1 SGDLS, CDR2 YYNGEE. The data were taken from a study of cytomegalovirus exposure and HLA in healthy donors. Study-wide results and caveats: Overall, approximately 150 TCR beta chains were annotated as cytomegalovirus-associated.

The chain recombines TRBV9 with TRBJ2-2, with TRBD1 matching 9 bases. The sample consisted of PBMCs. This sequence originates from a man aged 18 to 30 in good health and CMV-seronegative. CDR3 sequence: CASSVLPPGQGAAGELFF. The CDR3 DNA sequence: TGTGCCAGCAGCGTTCTCCCCCCGGGACAGGGTGCGGCCGGGGAGCTGTTTTTT.